This T cell receptor (beta chain) was captured by sequencing in a study of shared clonotypes between healthy human individuals (dated by TCRdb to the early 2020s). About the full investigation: Two women and a few men aged 18 to 49 years were included in the cohort. Each donor's leukapheresis produced roughly between roughly 0.85 and 10 billion PBMCs. For each donor, three plates each were used for CD4 naive and CD4 memory, two plates were used for CD8 naive, and one plate was used for CD8 memory. To increase sequencing depth and limit assay-specific biases, different laboratories used diverse techniques to prepare libraries and sequence TCR repertoires. To estimate repertoire size and how much clonotypes are shared between individuals, the study performed deep sequencing of blood TCR repertoires from roughly five healthy adults.

The CDR3 measures 12 amino acids from cysteine to phenylalanine. The CDR3 DNA has 36 bases and is translated from base 1. Reading the germline V gene gives CDR1 MGHRA and CDR2 YSYEKL. Cut back by 0 bases and 15 bases, the V and J ends lie 12 bases apart. For the CD8 naive samples, CD45RO-negative cells were positively selected for CCR7, yielding a CD45RA+CCR7+ population from which TemRA cells were excluded. Donors were healthy HIV-negative adults with no recently reported acute infections or vaccinations. Every donor was a Caucasian adult residing in Nashville, Tennessee, USA. Blood was obtained by leukapheresis, after which PBMCs were separated by Ficoll-Histopaque density gradient centrifugation and cryopreserved in liquid nitrogen vapor phase. Purity and quantity of every magnetically sorted T cell population were checked by analytical flow cytometry. Genomic DNA was isolated from each sorted fraction and quantified by UV absorbance on a Nanodrop 2000c.

Summary of the overall study and its limitations: Higher generation probabilities were observed for clonotypes shared by all four sorted-subset donors than for non-shared clonotypes. Sampling was limited to blood, and TCR repertoires in tissue likely differ from TCR repertoires in blood. Naive subsets generally had larger estimated clonotype richness than memory subsets. Pairwise subsampling indicated that sequencing depth was expected to affect the degree of clonotype sharing among donors. Because the study included only a small number of donors, the genetic and exposure-history diversity represented was limited. Across four donors, approximately 4.6% of naive CD4, around 3.3% of naive CD8, about 2% of memory CD4, and under 0.45% of memory CD8 clonotypes were shared. Incomplete sequencing was indicated by rarefaction of sorted-subset datasets, despite the large sequencing depth.

As to this clone: There is no known antigen for this receptor. There are no base qualities to consult, and no much larger clone falls within one base.

TCR CDR3 regions were amplified from genomic DNA by multiplex PCR using the deep immunoSEQ assay. For each cell subset, the extracted genomic DNA was distributed evenly across all wells of several immunoSEQ 96-well plates, and each plate served as one replicate. For sorted subsets, about 0.2 ug genomic DNA, equal to about 30,000 T cell genomes, was loaded into each replicate PCR. Purified libraries were quantified with a Qubit 3.0 fluorometer, sized on a Bioanalyzer 2100, and re-quantified with the KAPA Library Quantification kit. Each immunoSEQ 96-well plate was sequenced on its own single-read 150-cycle Illumina NextSeq 550 flow cell. From the authors' description of their analysis: Because the immunoSEQ output included only junctional sequences and no quality scores, the filtering could not be the same as the filtering used for full-length reads. Sequences were annotated with PyIR, a Python wrapper for IgBLAST v1.9, and V/J genes and CDR3 were assigned using IMGT germline references. Reads were removed for weak V/J assignments (E-value above 1e-6), missing CDR3, stop codons, out-of-frame junctions, or ambiguous translated residues. V3J clonotypes were defined as sequences sharing an identical inferred V gene, J gene, and CDR3 amino acid sequence. Percentage overlap between repertoires was calculated by dividing the number of shared unique clonotypes by the size of the smaller repertoire. Richness of each repertoire was evaluated using RTK rarefaction, the Chao1 estimator, and Recon v2.1 estimates of unobserved clonotypes. OLGA was used to compute generation probabilities for all TCRbeta clonotypes that the gDNA method yielded from a handful of donors. The clones in this table, taken by TCRdb from immuneACCESS, are in-frame only. Not every clone is retained; where verified, under half of the shortfall comes from an unresolved V gene, and the cause of the rest is unknown. The DNA gave D and trimming, while V, J and clone size come from that table. The table for this sample lists roughly 590,000 clones; 95% of them were counted only once. The top ten clonotypes cover 0.11% of the sample.

Sample: naive CD8+ T cells sorted from blood. The meaning of the sample's cell subset or site label: CD45RA+CCR7+. The V gene is TRBV4-1 and the J gene is TRBJ2-1; the D gene identity is not certain. The origin of this receptor is a woman younger than 45 in good health. The CDR3 corresponds to CASSQDASGRFF. The DNA reads as follows: TGCGCCAGCAGCCAAGATGCGAGTGGACGGTTCTTC.